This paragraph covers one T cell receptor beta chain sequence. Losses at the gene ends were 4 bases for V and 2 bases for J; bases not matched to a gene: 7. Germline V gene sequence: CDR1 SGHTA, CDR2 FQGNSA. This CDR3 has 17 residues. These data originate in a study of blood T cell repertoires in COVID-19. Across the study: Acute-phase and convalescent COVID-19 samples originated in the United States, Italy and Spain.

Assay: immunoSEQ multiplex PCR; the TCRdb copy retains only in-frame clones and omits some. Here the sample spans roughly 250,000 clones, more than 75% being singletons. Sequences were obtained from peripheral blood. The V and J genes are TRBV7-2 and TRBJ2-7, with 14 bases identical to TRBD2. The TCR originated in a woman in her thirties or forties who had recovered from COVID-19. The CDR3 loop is CASSWGLAGAAPYEQYF. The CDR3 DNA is TGTGCCAGCAGCTGGGGACTAGCGGGAGCGGCTCCCTACGAGCAGTACTTC.